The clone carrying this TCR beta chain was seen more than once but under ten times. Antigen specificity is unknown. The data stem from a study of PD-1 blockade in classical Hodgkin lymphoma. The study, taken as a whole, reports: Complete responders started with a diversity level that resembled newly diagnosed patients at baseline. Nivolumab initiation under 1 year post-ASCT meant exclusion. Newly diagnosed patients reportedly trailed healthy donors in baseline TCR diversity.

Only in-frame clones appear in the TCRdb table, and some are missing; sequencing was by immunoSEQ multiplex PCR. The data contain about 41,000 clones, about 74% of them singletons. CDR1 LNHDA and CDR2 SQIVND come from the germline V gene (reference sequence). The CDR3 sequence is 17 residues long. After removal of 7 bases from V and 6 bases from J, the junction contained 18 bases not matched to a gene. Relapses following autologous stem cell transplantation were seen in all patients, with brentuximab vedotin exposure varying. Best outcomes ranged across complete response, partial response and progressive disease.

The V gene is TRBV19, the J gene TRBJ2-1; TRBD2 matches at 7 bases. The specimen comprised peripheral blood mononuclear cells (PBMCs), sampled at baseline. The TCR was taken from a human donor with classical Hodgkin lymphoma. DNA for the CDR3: TGTGCCAGTACCCTCCGGAGGAGCGGGATAGGTGGCAATGAGCAGTTCTTC. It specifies CASTLRRSGIGGNEQFF.